The 22 T cell receptor beta chains presented below share a single source sample, sequenced in a study of graft-versus-host responses after intestinal transplantation. Here immunoSEQ multiplex PCR was the method, and the copy in TCRdb shows in-frame clones only, minus some. This table has 55,000 to 65,000 clones, around 93% appearing once. For these TCRs, the target antigens are not known. Source: unstimulated CD4+ T cells sorted from spleen or lymph node cells, taken before transplant. All receptors derive from a human donor who was the organ donor for an intestinal transplant.

The chain links TRBV7-9 to TRBJ2-2, with 7 bases identical to TRBD1. The CDR3 loop spans 16 amino acids. Germline CDR1 and CDR2: SEHNR and FQNEAQ (reference sequence). After removal of 4 bases from V and 4 bases from J, the junction contained 9 bases not matched to a gene. The CDR3 region has the DNA TGTGCCAGCAGCTATTACAGGGGAAGGGGCACCGGGGAGCTGTTTTTT. Its translation: CASSYYRGRGTGELFF.

The chain couples TRBV7-9 to TRBJ2-7, with D possibly being TRBD1 or TRBD2 (6 bases each). The V gene lost 1 base and the J gene lost 1 base, with 14 bases spanning the gap. The CDR3 length is 16 residues. Germline V CDR1 and CDR2: SEHNR, FQNEAQ (reference sequence). The CDR3 here is CASSLDLGAGSYEQYF. In nucleotides, the CDR3 is TGTGCCAGCAGCTTAGATCTGGGGGCGGGATCCTACGAGCAGTACTTC.

The chain links TRBV4-3 to TRBJ1-1; D remains ambiguous. Germline values: CDR1 LGHNA, CDR2 YSLEER. The CDR3 covers 15 residues. V lost 1 base and J 1 base, leaving 10 bases between the germline ends. As DNA, the CDR3 is TGCGCCAGCAGCCAAGTGTTGGAGGGGAACACTGAAGCTTTCTTT. It yields the protein CASSQVLEGNTEAFF.

The V call is TRBV7-3, the J call TRBJ2-2; no clear D gene. The V gene lost 5 bases and the J gene lost 4 bases, with 11 bases spanning the gap. The germline gives CDR1 SGHTA, CDR2 FQGTGA. The CDR3 has 14 amino acids. The CDR3 DNA sequence: TGTGCCAGCAGCCCCCAAATGGGCACCGGGGAGCTGTTTTTT. It encodes CASSPQMGTGELFF.

This clone was detected only once. The chain recombines TRBV5-4 with TRBJ2-1; D is unclear. This CDR3 has 13 residues. The germline V gene encodes CDR1 SGHNT and CDR2 YYREEE (reference sequence). With 3 bases removed from V and 6 bases from J, the gap between germline ends came to 10 bases. CDR3 residues: CASSSRDSNEQFF. The CDR3 DNA reads TGTGCCAGCAGCTCGCGTGATAGCAATGAGCAGTTCTTC. Using reference TRBV5-4 and TRBJ2-1 for the parts outside the CDR3, the full variable domain is ETGVTQSPTHLIKTRGQQVTLRCSSQSGHNTVSWYQQALGQGPQFIFQYYREEENGRGNFPPRFSGLQFPNYSSELNVNALELDDSALYLCASSSRDSNEQFFGPGTRLTVL.

The genes are TRBV12-1 and TRBJ2-1; TRBD1, as called in the table, went unchecked against the DNA. TRBV12-1 is a known pseudogene. This CDR3 is built from 12 residues. The CDR3 loop reads CASSWTGDEQFF. Written as DNA, the CDR3 is TGTGCCAGCAGCTGGACAGGGGATGAGCAGTTCTTC.

The chain uses TRBV12-5 and TRBJ2-7; 8 positions match TRBD1. This CDR3 spans 16 amino acids. V shed 0 bases, J shed 12 bases, and the junction held 16 bases outside the gene matches. Germline lookup yields CDR1 LGHNT and CDR2 FRNRAP. The CDR3: CASGLVVGTGLMGAYF. CDR3 coding DNA: TGTGCTAGTGGTTTGGTGGTCGGGACAGGCCTAATGGGTGCGTACTTC.

This chain's CDR3 is CASSLIRVTGELFF. For the CDR3, the DNA is TGCGCCAGCAGCTTGATCAGGGTTACCGGGGAGCTGTTTTTT. V usage is TRBV5-1 and J usage is TRBJ2-2, with D perhaps TRBD1 (5 bases). This CDR3 spans 14 amino acids. CDR1 and CDR2 from the germline V gene are SGHRS and YFSETQ. V was trimmed by 1 base and J by 5 bases, leaving 9 bases between them.

This clone was seen just once. The chain employs TRBV5-4 and TRBJ2-1, with D possibly being TRBD2 (5 bases). The CDR3 has 16 residues. V lost 4 bases and J 8 bases, leaving 22 bases between the germline ends. From germline, CDR1 is SGHNT and CDR2 YYREEE (reference sequence). In DNA, the CDR3 is TGTGCCAGCAGCCCTGCTTCTAGCTACCGGTATGATGAGCAGTTCTTC. Its translation: CASSPASSYRYDEQFF.

The rearrangement links TRBV2 to TRBJ2-5; D remains unclear. V lost 7 bases and J 4 bases, leaving 13 bases between the germline ends. This CDR3 is built from 13 residues. Germline loops: CDR1 SNHLY, CDR2 FYNNEI. The CDR3 DNA is TGTGCCAGCACCATTTTCGTACGAGAGACCCAGTACTTC. Translating it yields CASTIFVRETQYF.

The chain joins TRBV4-3 to TRBJ2-3, with D tentatively TRBD2 (6 bases). V dropped 3 bases and J dropped 1 base, with 14 bases sitting between them. Germline CDR1 is LGHNA and CDR2 is YSLEER. The CDR3 covers 16 residues. In DNA, the CDR3 is TGCGCCAGCAGCCAGCTAGCGCGTGCTGGCACAGATACGCAGTATTTT. It translates to CASSQLARAGTDTQYF.

The chain links TRBV4-3 to TRBJ2-1, with D perhaps matching TRBD1 (6 bases). CDR3 size: 15 residues. The germline V gene encodes CDR1 LGHNA and CDR2 YSLEER. V was cut by 4 bases and J by 3 bases, with 13 bases left in between. As DNA, the CDR3 is TGCGCCAGCAGCCGGGGACACCCCCTCTACAATGAGCAGTTCTTC. It codes for CASSRGHPLYNEQFF.

About this clone: The sample holds other DNA sequences that translate to the same CDR3. The rearrangement joins TRBV5-6 to TRBJ1-6; TRBD1 agrees at 11 bases. The CDR3 loop spans 15 amino acids. Germline CDR1 is SGHDT and CDR2 is YYEEEE. Trimming removed 5 bases from V and 7 bases from J; junction bases left unmatched: 5. CDR3 DNA sequence: TGTGCCAGCAGTTGGACAGGGGGCCCAAATTCACCCCTCCACTTT. This codes for CASSWTGGPNSPLHF.

The V and J genes are TRBV5-1 and TRBJ2-5, with D maybe TRBD1 (5 bases). The CDR3 is made up of 12 amino acids. V shed 4 bases and J shed 6 bases, with 10 bases lying between them. CDR1 and CDR2 from the germline V gene are SGHRS and YFSETQ. CDR3 coding DNA: TGCGCCAGCAGCCTGGGGCCCCAGACCCAGTACTTC. Translated: CASSLGPQTQYF.

V usage is TRBV20-1 and J usage is TRBJ2-5; possible D gene TRBD2, 5 bases. CDR1 is DFQATT and CDR2 is SNEGSKA in the germline V gene (reference sequence). V lost 5 bases and J 11 bases, leaving 12 bases between the germline ends. The length of the CDR3 is 10 residues. The CDR3 spells CSASLGEQYF. The CDR3 DNA sequence: TGCAGTGCTTCCCTGGGAGAGCAGTACTTC.

The gene calls are TRBV5-1 and TRBJ1-2; 7 nucleotides agree with TRBD1. Germline assignment: CDR1 SGHRS and CDR2 YFSETQ. The CDR3 is 14 residues long. With 4 bases clipped from V and 2 bases from J, the junction kept 5 bases outside the gene matches. The CDR3 DNA reads as TGCGCCAGCAGCCCGCCGGACAGGAACTATGGCTACACCTTC. Translated, it gives CASSPPDRNYGYTF.

Concerning this clone: One junction end disagrees with the germline gene, perhaps due to a read error. This rearrangement joins TRBV18 to TRBJ1-2; D gene unclear. Germline CDR1 KGHSH, CDR2 LQKENI. This CDR3 region has 11 residues. CDR3 loop: CASSDLQRIYF. The CDR3 DNA reads TGTGCCAGCTCAGACCTACAGAGAATCTACTTC.

This clone was observed once. The chain uses TRBV7-2 and TRBJ2-7; tentatively, D is TRBD1 or TRBD2 (5 bases each). Trimming pared 2 bases from V and 0 bases from J, leaving 20 bases between. This CDR3 comprises 18 residues. The germline gives CDR1 SGHTA, CDR2 FQGNSA. CDR3 sequence: CASSLNRTGRASSYEQYF. The CDR3 DNA follows: TGTGCCAGCAGCTTAAATCGGACGGGGCGAGCAAGCTCCTACGAGCAGTACTTC.

The chain has TRBV6-6 and TRBJ1-1; D remains ambiguous. Germline CDR1 reads MNHNY; CDR2 reads SVGAGI (reference sequence). Trimming stripped 5 bases from V and 6 bases from J, with 16 bases between. The CDR3 runs to 14 residues. For the CDR3, the DNA is TGTGCCAGCAGTCAGAATAAGGGAGGATCTGAAGCTTTCTTT. It translates to CASSQNKGGSEAFF.

This chain links TRBV6-5 with TRBJ1-4; 8 bases fit TRBD1. The CDR3 has 12 residues. CDR1 and CDR2 (germline): MNHEY, SVGAGI. J gave up 8 bases and V 8 bases, and 4 bases lay outside the gene matches. The CDR3 bases are TGTGCCAGCCGACAGGGGTTAGAAAAACTGTTTTTT. Protein sequence: CASRQGLEKLFF.

This clone was detected only once. V gene TRBV6-1 combines with J gene TRBJ1-2; no definite D call. Germline V lookup: CDR1 MNHNS, CDR2 SASEGT. The V end was cut by 7 bases, the J end by 4 bases, with 16 bases between. The CDR3 runs to 14 residues. This CDR3 is CASTPGFPAYGYTF. The CDR3 bases are TGTGCCAGCACCCCGGGTTTTCCCGCCTATGGCTACACCTTC.

The gene calls are TRBV18 and TRBJ1-3; D is unresolved. Germline V gives CDR1 KGHSH, CDR2 LQKENI. V lost 0 bases to trimming and J lost 4 bases, with 10 bases between them. This CDR3 is 15 amino acids long. This CDR3 is CASSPPRVQGNTIYF. The CDR3 DNA follows: TGTGCCAGCTCACCACCTAGGGTGCAAGGAAACACCATATATTTT.